This T cell receptor (beta chain) originates from a study of spatial heterogeneity in lung cancer. TCRdb re-derived calls from the 5' RACE reads in MiXCR, one entry per CDR3 protein. Of some 15,000 distinct CDR3 sequences listed, under 8% are singletons. Sample share makes this clonotype medium-sized. Its cognate antigen is unknown. Notes on the study in general: Of the expanded TCRs, ubiquitous and regional counts tracked the counts of ubiquitous and regional nonsynonymous mutations, respectively. Intratumoral expanded alpha and beta TCR counts were found to track tumor mutation counts.

The CDR3 runs 15 residues. The J segment lost 5 bases and the V segment lost 6 bases, leaving 9 bases of the junction unmatched. Germline values: CDR1 MNHEY, CDR2 SVGAGI. The time point is: sample taken at primary tumor resection. Sequences were derived from lung tumor tissue, sampled at surgery. The chain uses TRBV6-5 and TRBJ2-2, with 7 nucleotides matching TRBD2. This clonotype was obtained from a male donor with early-stage non-small cell lung cancer. CDR3 coding DNA: TGTGCCAGCAGCGGGCGGGAGAGCGGGACCGGGGAGCTGTTTTTT. Translated: CASSGRESGTGELFF.